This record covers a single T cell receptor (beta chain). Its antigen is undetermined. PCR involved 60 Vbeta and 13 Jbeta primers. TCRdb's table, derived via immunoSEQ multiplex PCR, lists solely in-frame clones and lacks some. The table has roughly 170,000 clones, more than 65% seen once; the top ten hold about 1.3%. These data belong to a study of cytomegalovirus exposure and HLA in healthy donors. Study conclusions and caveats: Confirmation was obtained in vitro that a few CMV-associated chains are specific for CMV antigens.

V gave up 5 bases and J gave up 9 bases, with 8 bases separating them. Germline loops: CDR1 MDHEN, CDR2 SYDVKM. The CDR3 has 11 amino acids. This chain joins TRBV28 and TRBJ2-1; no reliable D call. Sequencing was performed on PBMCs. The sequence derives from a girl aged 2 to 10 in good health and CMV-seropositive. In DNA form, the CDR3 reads TGTGCCAGCAGTCCCTCCTCTGAGCAGTTCTTC. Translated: CASSPSSEQFF. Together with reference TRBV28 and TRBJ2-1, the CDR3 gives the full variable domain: DVKVTQSSRYLVKRTGEKVFLECVQDMDHENMFWYRQDPGLGLRLIYFSYDVKMKEKGDIPEGYSVSREKKERFSLILESASTNQTSMYLCASSPSSEQFFGPGTRLTVL.